This T cell receptor beta chain was documented in a study of blood T cell repertoires in COVID-19. Study details: Material from acute and convalescent COVID-19 was sourced from the United States, Italy and Spain. Sources were T cells, B-cell-depleted T cells, or PBMCs; the material itself was cDNA or gDNA.

This clone has more than one count but fewer than ten. Its ends do not fully match the called genes, so a read error is possible. As originally analysed: Reference gene primer amplification in the assay estimated nucleated cell counts. The table came from immunoSEQ multiplex PCR; TCRdb's copy has only in-frame clones and leaves some out. V, J and clone size were drawn from that table, and D and trimming were deduced from the DNA. The sample has about 490,000 clones, 70% to 90% seen once. CDR3 length: 18 residues. From germline, CDR1 is SSHAT and CDR2 FNYEAQ (reference sequence). The chain links TRBV7-7 to TRBJ1-5, with TRBD1 matching over 10 bases. The TCR was taken from a human donor in a cohort sampled during active COVID-19. The sample comprised peripheral blood. CDR3: CASSLRGDRGISNQPQHF. In nucleotides, the CDR3 is TGTGCTAGCAGCTTAAGGGGGGACAGGGGAATCAGCAATCAGCCCCAGCATTTT.